The clone carrying this T cell receptor (beta chain) occurred a few times. Its antigen is unidentified. These data belong to a study of CD8+ T cells in alopecia areata. Study-level points and caveats: Relative to mice, TCR sharing across patients was less clear, a difference possibly HLA-related.

Lesional scalp tissue (obtained by punch biopsy) and peripheral blood were collected from alopecia areata patients. T lymphocytes (CD4+ and CD8+) were sorted from PBMCs. With 6 bases removed from V and 4 bases from J, the gap between germline ends came to 12 bases. Germline V gene lookup returns CDR1 SQVTM and CDR2 ANQGSEA. The CDR3 is 12 amino acids. RNA, once extracted, was reverse transcribed into cDNA for use as the sequencing template. Clones were sequenced by immunoSEQ multiplex PCR, and TCRdb holds only the in-frame ones, with some missing. The sample holds over 150,000 clones; more than 60% are singletons and the top ten take 1.5% to 2%.

The rearrangement uses TRBV29-1 and TRBJ2-5, with D possibly being TRBD1 (5 bases). The sequencing here drew on CD4+ T cells sorted from blood, taken at week 0. The TCR sequence derives from a human donor with alopecia areata. CDR3 protein: CSVLTGAETQYF. The CDR3 bases are TGCAGCGTCCTAACAGGAGCAGAGACCCAGTACTTC. The variable domain in full, completed from reference TRBV29-1 and TRBJ2-5, reads SAVISQKPSRDICQRGTSLTIQCQVDSQVTMMFWYRQQPGQSLTLIATANQGSEATYESGFVIDKFPISRPNLTFSTLTVSNMSPEDSSIYLCSVLTGAETQYFGPGTRLLVL.